This TCR beta chain derives from a study of post-analysis software for immune sequencing data (dated by TCRdb to between 2014 and 2017). As for the study more broadly: Relapsing-remitting, secondary progressive and progressive-relapsing multiple sclerosis were recorded as disease courses, and subtype annotation was lacking for some patients. The patient repertoires were set against 10 or so previously published healthy control repertoires from donors whose ages ranged from roughly 6 to 27 years. A subset of samples was prepared in parallel using single-end sample barcoding, then pooled and co-amplified after Illumina adapter ligation.

Between the V and J ends, shortened by 1 base and 7 bases respectively, the junction contains 11 bases. From the cysteine up to the phenylalanine, the CDR3 has a length of 13 residues. Only the CDR3 region is kept as DNA, spanning 39 bases read in frame from base 1. The germline V gene supplies CDR1 SQVTM and CDR2 ANQGSEA. To demonstrate the VDJtools post-analysis software, the study profiled TCR beta repertoires from the peripheral blood of about a dozen young patients with multiple sclerosis. The multiple sclerosis patients were children and adolescents between roughly 6 and 17 years of age. On this clonotype: Its specific antigen is unknown. It has no much larger one-base neighbor in the sample; base qualities were not kept.

The library was prepared using PCR. The sequencing machine was an Illumina HiSeq 2500. Unique molecular identifiers were incorporated into TCR beta cDNA libraries to reduce PCR and sequencing biases. About 500,000 cDNA molecules were obtained for every 1 to 10 million input T cells, so each molecule roughly corresponded to one T cell. Patient libraries were prepared and sequenced with the same protocol used for the earlier healthy control dataset. Samples belonging to the same batch were prepared together, multiplexed and sequenced on a shared HiSeq lane. The authors processed their data as follows. MIGEC handled the raw barcoded reads, throwing out single-read molecular identifier groups before consensus assembly and CDR3 extraction. Clonotype tables were post-analysed with VDJtools, normalizing diversity by down-sampling all datasets to the smallest sample size. Repertoire overlap clustering matched CDR3 amino acid but not nucleotide sequences to correct batch-related cross-sample contamination. TCRdb trimmed the raw reads at Q25, called clones with MiXCR and kept productive beta chains. Each entry merges the rows of one CDR3 protein and shows their most common DNA and genes. These V and J calls rely on TCRdb rather than the paper's analysis. Present in this sample are approximately 360,000 distinct CDR3 sequences, about a third of which were seen just once. The ten largest make up roughly an eighth of the sample.

Overall study outcomes, separate from this receptor: The multiple sclerosis patient group was slightly younger than the control group. When samples were clustered directly using the F measure, samples prepared in the same batch co-clustered strongly, which prompted a batch-effect correction. Multiple sclerosis patients had significantly lower normalized Chao1 diversity than controls, a result that suggests substantial peripheral T-cell clonal expansion. Patients showed significantly higher frequencies than controls for about five TRBV segments, among them TRBV5-6, TRBV5-1 and TRBV20-1.

The receptor comes from a girl between 5 and 17 years old with multiple sclerosis. The chain couples TRBV29-1 to TRBJ2-1, with the D gene too uncertain to name. Sequencing was performed on blood. The sequenced DNA: TGCAGCGTTGAAGGGCCCCCTAGAAATGAGCAGTTCTTC. Its coded protein is CSVEGPPRNEQFF.